Following are 29 T cell receptor beta chains from one sample sequenced in a study of T cells in Graves' hyperthyroidism and ophthalmopathy. RNA transcripts were the template for amplifying TCR beta CDR3 regions. The HTBI primer set was used in a first-round RT-PCR of the TCR CDR3. MiXCR, applied by TCRdb to the multiplex PCR reads, yields one record per CDR3 protein. The sample consists of approximately 32,000 distinct CDR3 sequences, roughly 49% of them appearing once. The specimen was blood. The receptors here all came from a woman aged 50 to 65 with Graves' hyperthyroidism that later progressed to Graves' ophthalmopathy.

V gene TRBV29-1 combines with J gene TRBJ2-5; 9 bases are a match to TRBD1. V dropped 7 bases and J dropped 0; count of bases not matched to a gene: 6. The V gene's germline CDR1 is SQVTM and CDR2 ANQGSEA. The CDR3 covers 14 residues. CDR3 in amino acids: CSGQGQGNQETQYF. The CDR3 DNA reads TGCAGCGGACAGGGACAGGGCAACCAAGAGACCCAGTACTTC.

At least ten counts were recorded for this clonotype. The chain combines TRBV6-1 with TRBJ1-5; 8 bases agree with TRBD1. Germline V gene data show CDR1 as MNHNS and CDR2 as SASEGT. The V gene end was trimmed by 7 bases and the J gene end by 7 bases; junction bases not matched to a gene: 9. The CDR3 totals 14 residues. The CDR3 is CASIPGGAGQPQHF. The CDR3 coding sequence is TGTGCCAGCATACCAGGGGGCGCAGGACAGCCCCAGCATTTT.

The CDR3 DNA reads TGTGCCAGCACTATTCAGGTATTAGCGGTATCCCACAATGAGCAGTTCTTC. Amino acid sequence: CASTIQVLAVSHNEQFF. V is TRBV5-6 and J is TRBJ2-1; D is possibly TRBD2 (6 bases). From germline, CDR1 is SGHDT and CDR2 YYEEEE. With 6 bases removed from V and 5 bases from J, the gap between germline ends came to 24 bases. The CDR3 has 17 residues.

This clonotype was recorded many times. The chain uses TRBV12-3 or TRBV12-4 and TRBJ2-7; 8 bases line up with TRBD2. The CDR3 is 15 residues long. V was clipped by 5 bases and J by 5 bases; unmatched bases: 11. The CDR3 bases are TGTGCCAGCAGTAAATATAGCGGGATTTCCCACGAGCAGTACTTC. Translated: CASSKYSGISHEQYF.

Points on this clonotype: An end of the junction differs from the germline gene, which may be a read error. This chain uses TRBV9 with TRBJ2-5; unclear D gene. Germline assignment: CDR1 SGDLS and CDR2 YYNGEE. The CDR3 contains 13 residues. CDR3 amino acids: CASSPLVSETQHF. Written as DNA, the CDR3 is TGTGCCAGCAGCCCTCTAGTTTCCGAGACTCAGCACTTC. Full variable domain (rest looked up from reference TRBV9 and TRBJ2-5): DSGVTQTPKHLITATGQRVTLRCSPRSGDLSVYWYQQSLDQGLQFLIQYYNGEERAKGNILERFSAQQFPDLHSELNLSSLELGDSALYFCASSPLVSETQHFGPGTRLLVL.

This clonotype was seen repeatedly, ten times or more. This chain links TRBV7-3 with TRBJ2-7; 11 bases map to TRBD2. The CDR3 sequence is 14 residues long. Germline V lookup: CDR1 SGHTA, CDR2 FQGTGA. V gave up 4 bases and J gave up 6 bases; unmatched junction bases: 5. The DNA of the CDR3 is TGTGCCAGCAGCTCGATAGCGGGAGGGGGCGAGCAGTACTTC. Translated: CASSSIAGGGEQYF.

This clonotype was recorded many times. The chain recombines TRBV11-3 with TRBJ2-5, with 11 bases aligning to TRBD1. CDR3 length: 16 residues. The germline V gene encodes CDR1 SGHNT and CDR2 YENEEA. V lost 2 bases to trimming and J lost 1 base; unmatched junction nucleotides: 3. The CDR3 loop reads CASSLTGTGGQETQYF. The CDR3 DNA is TGTGCCAGCAGCTTAACCGGGACAGGGGGCCAAGAGACCCAGTACTTC.

V gene TRBV6-5 combines with J gene TRBJ1-1, with TRBD1 as a possible D gene (5 bases). The length of the CDR3 is 16 residues. Trimming left V 2 bases short and J 4 bases short, with 17 bases between. Germline CDR1 MNHEY, CDR2 SVGAGI. The CDR3 protein is CASSYPRAFGGTEAFF. The DNA of the CDR3 is TGTGCCAGCAGTTACCCCAGGGCCTTTGGCGGCACTGAAGCTTTCTTT.

At least ten counts were recorded for this clonotype. The chain uses TRBV6-1 and TRBJ2-7, with D unclear. The CDR3 runs 14 residues. Germline CDR1 and CDR2: MNHNS and SASEGT. V lost 2 bases, J lost 2 bases, and 10 bases lay in between. CDR3 amino acids: CASSERPLTYEQYF. CDR3 bases: TGTGCCAGCAGTGAACGACCGTTGACCTACGAGCAGTACTTC.

In its sample, this clonotype was seen many times. V and J are TRBV7-6 and TRBJ2-7, with D perhaps TRBD1 or TRBD2 (6 bases each). The CDR3 length is 15 residues. Germline V CDR1 and CDR2: SGHVS, FNYEAQ. The V end lost 1 base, the J end lost 2 bases, and 12 bases lay between the germline ends. CDR3 region: CASSLGGAPTYEQYF. CDR3 nucleotide sequence: TGTGCCAGCAGCTTAGGGGGGGCCCCAACCTACGAGCAGTACTTC.

This clonotype was counted at least ten times. The V gene is TRBV20-1, the J gene TRBJ2-1; the match to TRBD2 covers 7 bases. With V trimmed by 6 bases and J by 0 bases, 8 bases remained unmatched. This CDR3 region has 15 residues. From germline, CDR1 is DFQATT and CDR2 SNEGSKA (reference sequence). Here the CDR3 DNA reads TGCAGTGCCCCCCAGGGAGGGAACTCCTACAATGAGCAGTTCTTC. Its translation is CSAPQGGNSYNEQFF.

This chain links TRBV11-3 with TRBJ2-3; tentatively, D is TRBD1 or TRBD2 (6 bases each). CDR3 length: 15 amino acids. With 5 bases removed from V and 4 bases from J, the gap between germline ends came to 16 bases. The germline gives CDR1 SGHNT, CDR2 YENEEA. CDR3 DNA: TGTGCCAGCAGCGGGCGCGGGACAAGCGCAGATACGCAGTATTTT. Translation gives CASSGRGTSADTQYF. Supplemented by reference TRBV11-3 and TRBJ2-3, the full variable domain reads EAGVVQSPRYKIIEKKQPVAFWCNPISGHNTLYWYLQNLGQGPELLIRYENEEAVDDSQLPKDRFSAERLKGVDSTLKIQPAELGDSAVYLCASSGRGTSADTQYFGPGTRLTVL.

Many counts were recorded for this clonotype. V usage is TRBV29-1 and J usage is TRBJ2-5; 10 bases agree with TRBD1. The CDR3 has 12 amino acids. In germline, CDR1 is SQVTM, CDR2 ANQGSEA. V dropped 8 bases and J dropped 4; count of bases not matched to a gene: 4. The CDR3 DNA is TGCAGCTCGGGACAGGGGTTAGAGACCCAGTACTTC. It yields the protein CSSGQGLETQYF. The variable domain in full, with the rest retrieved from reference TRBV29-1 and TRBJ2-5, is SAVISQKPSRDICQRGTSLTIQCQVDSQVTMMFWYRQQPGQSLTLIATANQGSEATYESGFVIDKFPISRPNLTFSTLTVSNMSPEDSSIYLCSSGQGLETQYFGPGTRLLVL.

J is TRBJ1-2 and V is TRBV5-6; possible D gene TRBD1, 5 bases. Germline V CDR1 and CDR2: SGHDT, YYEEEE. There are 13 residues in the CDR3. V was trimmed by 4 bases and J by 4 bases, leaving 11 bases between them. In nucleotides, the CDR3 is TGTGCCAGCAGCCATGGGGGAGGCTATGGCTACACCTTC. This gives the protein CASSHGGGYGYTF. Full variable domain (rest looked up from reference TRBV5-6 and TRBJ1-2): DAGVTQSPTHLIKTRGQQVTLRCSPKSGHDTVSWYQQALGQGPQFIFQYYEEEERQRGNFPDRFSGHQFPNYSSELNVNALLLGDSALYLCASSHGGGYGYTFGSGTRLTVV.

This clonotype was detected many times. This chain joins TRBV6-1 and TRBJ2-2, with 10 bases aligning to TRBD1. Germline lookup yields CDR1 MNHNS and CDR2 SASEGT. This CDR3 spans 15 amino acids. V shed 6 bases and J 5 bases; nucleotides not matched to a gene: 6. CDR3 nucleotides: TGTGCCAGCAGGGTCGGGACAGGGGCGACCGGGGAGCTGTTTTTT. The encoded protein is CASRVGTGATGELFF.

The chain carries TRBV4-2 and TRBJ2-7; 9 nucleotides match TRBD1. Germline CDR1 is LGHNA and CDR2 is YNFKEQ. The CDR3 contains 16 residues. V lost 1 base and J lost 2; bases outside the gene matches: 6. This CDR3 is CASSQGVGQGPYEQYF. In DNA, the CDR3 is TGTGCCAGCAGCCAAGGTGTCGGACAGGGGCCCTACGAGCAGTACTTC.

This clonotype was counted once. V is TRBV20-1 and J is TRBJ2-5, with no clear D. The V end lost 5 bases, the J end lost 4 bases, and 17 bases lay between the germline ends. There are 14 residues in the CDR3. Germline-derived CDR1 and CDR2 are DFQATT and SNEGSKA (reference sequence). The CDR3 bases are TGCAGTGCTTACTATAGACCAAGAGGAGAGACCCAGTACTTC. This sequence encodes CSAYYRPRGETQYF.

This clonotype was detected many times. The V gene is TRBV7-2, the J gene TRBJ1-1; D unclear. Germline CDR1 SGHTA, CDR2 FQGNSA. V lost 5 bases to trimming and J lost 2 bases, with 9 bases between them. There are 13 residues in the CDR3. This CDR3 is CASSEQFNTEAFF. The CDR3 region has the DNA TGTGCCAGCAGCGAGCAGTTCAACACTGAAGCTTTCTTT.

Many counts were recorded for this clonotype. The chain combines TRBV7-9 with TRBJ1-2, with D unresolved. The germline V gene encodes CDR1 SEHNR and CDR2 FQNEAQ (reference sequence). V was shortened by 6 bases and J by 8 bases, with 16 bases between the two germline ends. This CDR3 has 13 amino acids. CDR3 region: CASSQVGVGGYTF. The DNA of the CDR3 is TGTGCCAGCAGTCAAGTCGGGGTGGGCGGCTACACCTTC. The whole variable domain, filled in from reference TRBV7-9 and TRBJ1-2, reads DTGVSQNPRHKITKRGQNVTFRCDPISEHNRLYWYRQTLGQGPEFLTYFQNEAQLEKSRLLSDRFSAERPKGSFSTLEIQRTEQGDSAMYLCASSQVGVGGYTFGSGTRLTVV.

The chain is built from TRBV20-1 and TRBJ2-7; 8 nucleotides agree with TRBD1. The germline gives CDR1 DFQATT, CDR2 SNEGSKA (reference sequence). V was clipped by 5 bases and J by 6 bases; unmatched bases: 9. CDR3 size: 13 residues. The CDR3 here is CSAGRGQGGEQYF. The CDR3 coding sequence is TGCAGTGCTGGCCGCGGACAGGGCGGCGAGCAGTACTTC.

The rearrangement joins TRBV4-3 to TRBJ1-1, with D possibly matching TRBD1 (5 bases). The CDR3 is 13 residues long. CDR1 and CDR2 from the germline V gene are LGHNA and YSLEER. V lost 8 bases to trimming and J lost 4 bases, with 14 bases between them. The CDR3: CASRGRPRTEAFF. The DNA for the CDR3 is TGCGCCAGCCGGGGGAGGCCCCGCACTGAAGCTTTCTTT.

This clonotype is categorized as medium-sized. V usage is TRBV19 and J usage is TRBJ1-5, with D uncertain. Trimming took off 5 bases at V and 3 bases at J, with 8 bases between the two ends. The V gene's germline CDR1 is LNHDA and CDR2 SQIVND (reference sequence). CDR3 length equals 13 residues. CDR3 bases: TGTGCCAGTAGTGTGGTCCTCAATCAGCCCCAGCATTTT. The encoded protein is CASSVVLNQPQHF.

The chain is built from TRBV7-9 and TRBJ2-5; the match to TRBD2 covers 12 bases. After removal of 5 bases from V and 0 bases from J, the junction contained 10 bases not matched to a gene. This CDR3 contains 18 residues. Germline lookup yields CDR1 SEHNR and CDR2 FQNEAQ (reference sequence). The CDR3 DNA reads as TGTGCCAGCAGCCCCCGACTAGCGGGAGCCTCGTACCAAGAGACCCAGTACTTC. Protein product: CASSPRLAGASYQETQYF. Full variable domain (outside the CDR3, taken from reference TRBV7-9 and TRBJ2-5): DTGVSQNPRHKITKRGQNVTFRCDPISEHNRLYWYRQTLGQGPEFLTYFQNEAQLEKSRLLSDRFSAERPKGSFSTLEIQRTEQGDSAMYLCASSPRLAGASYQETQYFGPGTRLLVL.

This rearrangement joins TRBV5-4 to TRBJ1-5; D remains unclear. Trimming cost V 2 bases and J 5 bases, with 5 bases left between them. The CDR3 is 12 amino acids. Germline loops: CDR1 SGHNT, CDR2 YYREEE (reference sequence). The CDR3 region has the DNA TGTGCCAGCAGCTTTGAGGATCAGCCCCAGCATTTT. This encodes CASSFEDQPQHF.

Points on this clonotype: The junction departs from the called germline gene at one end, perhaps through a read error. CDR3 bases: TGCAGTGCTAGAGTGATTTGGACTAGCGGACACGTGGGCCCGAAAGAAACCCAGTACTTC. Amino acids: CSARVIWTSGHVGPKETQYF. The J gene is TRBJ2-5, the V gene TRBV20-1; 10 positions agree with TRBD2. CDR3 length equals 20 residues. CDR1 and CDR2 from the germline V gene are DFQATT and SNEGSKA (reference sequence).

CDR3 nucleotide sequence: TGCAGTGCTAGAGATCGCGCGGGAGCGAGGGAGACCCAGTACTTC. It specifies CSARDRAGARETQYF. This sequence joins TRBV20-1 and TRBJ2-5; 7 bases fit TRBD2. The CDR3 extends over 15 amino acids. Trimming at V came to 0 bases and at J to 5 bases, leaving 9 bases not matched to a gene. Germline-derived CDR1 and CDR2 are DFQATT and SNEGSKA (reference sequence).

This clonotype was seen only once. Without the conserved terminal phenylalanine or tryptophan, this CDR3 likely stems from a read error. The limits of the CDR3 on the DNA are not certain, so only TCRdb's listed CDR3 is given. This chain joins TRBV5-4 and TRBJ2-5; TRBD2, as called in the table, went unchecked against the DNA. The CDR3 is 14 residues long, ends included. Germline CDR1 and CDR2: SGHNT and YYREEE (reference sequence). CDR3 region: CAGSTSSGRRDPVL.

The gene calls are TRBV5-1 and TRBJ1-2; D perhaps matches TRBD1 (6 bases). Trimming cost V 4 bases and J 8 bases, with 15 bases left between them. The CDR3 extends over 13 amino acids. Per germline, CDR1 SGHRS and CDR2 YFSETQ. CDR3 nucleotides: TGCGCCAGCAGCACCGGACAGAGTCACGGCTACACCTTC. Translating it yields CASSTGQSHGYTF.

This clonotype was detected ten times or more. The V call is TRBV5-1, the J call TRBJ2-7; D is uncertain. The CDR3 loop spans 12 amino acids. V lost 4 bases, J lost 1 base, and 6 bases lay in between. Germline V gene data show CDR1 as SGHRS and CDR2 as YFSETQ. The CDR3 here is CASSDGSYEQYF. The DNA for the CDR3 is TGCGCCAGCAGCGACGGTTCCTACGAGCAGTACTTC.